These 30 T cell receptor beta chains were all obtained from the same sample, sequenced in a study of T cell responses to AZD1222 COVID-19 vaccine. Profiled with immunoSEQ multiplex PCR; TCRdb holds only in-frame clones, not every one. The data contain about 130,000 clones, about 88% of them seen just once; the ten biggest clones take up 3.5% to 4.5%. Sequencing was performed on peripheral blood, taken on day 0 of AZD1222 vaccination. Receptors were obtained from an adult in good health.

J is TRBJ2-7 and V is TRBV15, with D possibly TRBD2 on 7 matching bases. Trimming pared 6 bases from V and 4 bases from J, leaving 16 bases between. Germline CDR1 reads LNHNV; CDR2 reads YYDKDF (reference sequence). CDR3 length: 14 residues. CDR3 bases: TGTGCCACCAGGCGGGGGCGCGGAGATTACGAGCAGTACTTC. It translates to CATRRGRGDYEQYF.

The V gene is TRBV27, the J gene TRBJ2-7, with D maybe TRBD1 (5 bases). This CDR3 has 14 residues. V was trimmed by 8 bases and J by 5 bases, leaving 19 bases between them. Germline values: CDR1 MNHEY, CDR2 SMNVEV (reference sequence). CDR3 DNA: TGTGCCAGCCGAAGGGCGGCAGGGTCCCACGAGCAGTACTTC. It translates to CASRRAAGSHEQYF.

The rearrangement links TRBV6-2 or TRBV6-3 to TRBJ2-1, with 7 positions matching TRBD2. The CDR3 runs 15 residues. Germline V CDR1 and CDR2: MNHEY, SVGEGT. V trimming: 2 bases; J trimming: 1 base; junction bases outside the gene matches: 2. This CDR3 reads CASSYDSGSYNEQFF. In nucleotides, the CDR3 is TGTGCCAGCAGTTACGATAGCGGGTCCTACAATGAGCAGTTCTTC.

This clone was seen a single time. The chain links TRBV27 to TRBJ1-2; D gene uncertain. CDR1 and CDR2 from the germline V gene are MNHEY and SMNVEV (reference sequence). The V end lost 5 bases, the J end lost 8 bases, and 15 bases lay between the germline ends. The CDR3 covers 13 residues. In DNA form, the CDR3 reads TGTGCCAGCAGTACTCAAGGGAGGTCGGGCTACACCTTC. This encodes CASSTQGRSGYTF.

This chain links TRBV2 with TRBJ2-1, with no clear D. Germline V lookup: CDR1 SNHLY, CDR2 FYNNEI. V lost 5 bases to trimming and J lost 0 bases, with 11 bases between them. This CDR3 contains 15 residues. The CDR3 nucleotides are TGTGCCAGCAGTACCGAGATGAGCTCCTACAATGAGCAGTTCTTC. This encodes CASSTEMSSYNEQFF.

The chain couples TRBV28 to TRBJ2-7; D possibly corresponds to TRBD1 (8 bases). The CDR3 has 21 amino acids. V was clipped by 2 bases and J by 2 bases, with 31 bases between them. Germline V lookup: CDR1 MDHEN, CDR2 SYDVKM. CDR3 amino acids: CASSLDREATPAMGQAYEQYF. In nucleotides, the CDR3 is TGTGCCAGCAGTTTAGACCGGGAGGCCACCCCGGCAATGGGACAGGCCTACGAGCAGTACTTC. The full variable domain, its missing parts supplied by reference TRBV28 and TRBJ2-7, is DVKVTQSSRYLVKRTGEKVFLECVQDMDHENMFWYRQDPGLGLRLIYFSYDVKMKEKGDIPEGYSVSREKKERFSLILESASTNQTSMYLCASSLDREATPAMGQAYEQYFGPGTRLTVT.

The chain couples TRBV19 to TRBJ2-1, with 7 bases identical to TRBD2. Trimming took 5 bases from V and 2 from J; bases not matched to a gene: 9. Germline assignment: CDR1 LNHDA and CDR2 SQIVND (reference sequence). The CDR3 is 16 amino acids. The DNA for the CDR3 is TGTGCCAGTAGTGCTATCACTAGCGACCCCTACAATGAGCAGTTCTTC. Its protein is CASSAITSDPYNEQFF.

The chain joins TRBV6-2 or TRBV6-3 to TRBJ2-5; no reliable D call. V lost 6 bases, J lost 5 bases, and 16 bases lay in between. Germline CDR1 is MNHEY and CDR2 is SVGEGT. The CDR3 consists of 14 residues. This CDR3 is CASRPGLARETQYF. The CDR3 bases are TGTGCCAGCAGGCCTGGCCTCGCCCGGGAGACCCAGTACTTC.

The chain has TRBV29-1 and TRBJ2-7; 11 bases agree with TRBD1. Trimming removed 5 bases from V and 6 bases from J; junction bases left unmatched: 6. In germline, CDR1 is SQVTM, CDR2 ANQGSEA. This CDR3 spans 13 amino acids. The CDR3 sequence: CSVPGTGGFEQYF. The CDR3 region has the DNA TGCAGCGTTCCGGGGACAGGGGGATTCGAGCAGTACTTC.

CDR3 loop: CASSQQQGAGGYTF. The CDR3 DNA follows: TGCGCCAGCAGCCAGCAACAGGGGGCAGGTGGCTACACCTTC. The gene calls are TRBV4-3 and TRBJ1-2; 9 nucleotides agree with TRBD1. Unmatched junction bases numbered 6, after V lost 3 bases and J lost 7 bases. Germline CDR1 and CDR2: LGHNA and YSLEER. This CDR3 comprises 14 residues.

This clone was picked up one time. Here the CDR3 reads CASSPTEALYYGYTF. The CDR3 DNA follows: TGTGCCAGCAGCCCGACAGAGGCCCTTTACTATGGCTACACCTTC. The chain has TRBV5-6 and TRBJ1-2; D might be TRBD1 (5 bases). The CDR3 runs to 15 residues. Trimming stripped 4 bases from V and 3 bases from J, with 16 bases between. The V gene's germline CDR1 is SGHDT and CDR2 YYEEEE.

V and J are TRBV7-9 and TRBJ1-1; 10 nucleotides agree with TRBD1. Germline V gene data show CDR1 as SEHNR and CDR2 as FQNEAQ (reference sequence). This CDR3 contains 13 residues. The V gene end was trimmed by 5 bases and the J gene end by 6 bases; junction bases not matched to a gene: 3. The CDR3 here is CASSRDRGSEAFF. The CDR3, as DNA: TGTGCCAGCAGCCGGGACAGGGGATCTGAAGCTTTCTTT.

The J gene is TRBJ2-7, the V gene TRBV7-3; 10 nucleotides line up with TRBD1. The germline gives CDR1 SGHTA, CDR2 FQGTGA. V gave up 2 bases and J gave up 0 bases; unmatched junction bases: 1. This CDR3 spans 15 amino acids. CDR3 protein: CASSLGTGASYEQYF. In DNA form, the CDR3 reads TGTGCCAGCAGCTTAGGGACAGGGGCCTCCTACGAGCAGTACTTC.

This chain joins TRBV11-3 and TRBJ2-7; D ambiguous. CDR1 and CDR2 from the germline V gene are SGHNT and YENEEA. The V gene lost 3 bases and the J gene lost 7 bases, with 19 bases spanning the gap. There are 15 residues in the CDR3. The CDR3 DNA is TGTGCCAGCAGCTTTTCCGGATTCATGCCGATGGAGCAGTACTTC. Protein: CASSFSGFMPMEQYF.

For this clone: At the DNA level, this CDR3 is encoded by other sequences in the same sample as well. This sequence joins TRBV11-2 and TRBJ2-3, with no clear D. Germline V CDR1 and CDR2: SGHAT, FQNNGV. CDR3 length: 14 amino acids. Trimming stripped 0 bases from V and 2 bases from J, with 6 bases between. The CDR3: CASSLDRNTDTQYF. As DNA, the CDR3 is TGTGCCAGCAGCTTAGATAGGAACACAGATACGCAGTATTTT.

The chain has TRBV3-1 (or the pseudogene TRBV3-2) and TRBJ1-3; D possibly corresponds to TRBD1 (5 bases). This CDR3 contains 14 residues. The germline V gene has CDR1 LGHDT and CDR2 YNNKEL (reference sequence). Trimming removed 3 bases from V and 8 bases from J, with 14 bases in between. The CDR3 spells CASSQGQLADTIYF. The CDR3 DNA reads TGTGCCAGCAGCCAGGGGCAGCTGGCAGACACCATATATTTT.

This clone has just one count. The chain has TRBV18 and TRBJ1-4; unclear D gene. Germline CDR1 reads KGHSH; CDR2 reads LQKENI. CDR3 length equals 15 residues. Between the trimmed V and J ends, which lost 3 bases and 3 bases, there was a span of 11 bases. The CDR3: CASSPREGPNEKLFF. The CDR3 region has the DNA TGTGCCAGCTCACCGCGCGAGGGCCCTAATGAAAAACTGTTTTTT.

The rearrangement joins TRBV6-5 to TRBJ2-7; 13 bases map to TRBD2. Per germline, CDR1 MNHEY and CDR2 SVGAGI. V gave up 0 bases and J gave up 3 bases; unmatched junction bases: 2. This CDR3 comprises 16 residues. CDR3 sequence reads: CASSYSRTSGSYEQYF. DNA of the CDR3: TGTGCCAGCAGTTACTCTCGGACTAGCGGGAGCTACGAGCAGTACTTC.

This clone was observed a handful of times. The chain is built from TRBV10-1 and TRBJ2-2; no definite D call. Trimming took 7 bases from V and 4 from J, leaving 10 bases between them. The CDR3 consists of 13 residues. Germline CDR1 reads WNHNN; CDR2 reads SYGVQD (reference sequence). CDR3 nucleotides: TGCGCCAGCATCGGGCCTATCACCGGGGAGCTGTTTTTT. As protein: CASIGPITGELFF.

V gene TRBV5-6 combines with J gene TRBJ2-1; D might be TRBD1 (6 bases). Per the germline V gene, CDR1 is SGHDT and CDR2 is YYEEEE. V lost 0 bases, J lost 8 bases, and 15 bases lay in between. This CDR3 region has 15 residues. This CDR3 is CASSLDPGVGHEQFF. For the CDR3, the DNA is TGTGCCAGCAGCTTGGACCCAGGGGTAGGGCATGAGCAGTTCTTC.

The chain is built from TRBV24-1 and TRBJ1-1, with D unclear. V was trimmed by 10 bases and J by 5 bases, leaving 16 bases between them. Germline CDR1 reads KGHDR; CDR2 reads SFDVKD. The CDR3 contains 13 residues. CDR3 in DNA: TGTGCCACGGGGAACGCATTCGGGACTGAAGCTTTCTTT. It translates to CATGNAFGTEAFF.

The V and J genes are TRBV27 and TRBJ2-7; TRBD2 agrees at 12 bases. The CDR3 is 16 residues long. J lost 6 bases, V lost 3 bases, and 9 bases had no gene match. In germline, CDR1 is MNHEY, CDR2 SMNVEV (reference sequence). CDR3 amino acids: CASSFLRTSGASEQYF. The CDR3 bases are TGTGCCAGCAGTTTCCTACGGACTAGCGGGGCTAGCGAGCAGTACTTC.

The chain recombines TRBV3-1 (or the pseudogene TRBV3-2) with TRBJ1-4; D call uncertain. Germline V gives CDR1 LGHDT, CDR2 YNNKEL (reference sequence). The CDR3 totals 16 residues. With 0 bases removed from V and 7 bases from J, the gap between germline ends came to 15 bases. As DNA, the CDR3 is TGTGCCAGCAGCCAAGATGGGAGGGAACCTCCTGAAAAACTGTTTTTT. Translation gives CASSQDGREPPEKLFF.

The J gene is TRBJ1-3, the V gene TRBV2; D possibly corresponds to TRBD1 (6 bases). V lost 5 bases and J 0 bases, leaving 11 bases between the germline ends. The CDR3 consists of 15 residues. Germline V gene sequence: CDR1 SNHLY, CDR2 FYNNEI. In nucleotides, the CDR3 is TGTGCCAGCAGTAAAGACAGGTCCTCTGGAAACACCATATATTTT. Translation gives CASSKDRSSGNTIYF.

This clone was picked up one time. The CDR3 nucleotides read TGTGCCAGCAGCTCCCTCAGCGGGGCTTGGGATGGCTACACCTTC. It yields the protein CASSSLSGAWDGYTF. This chain uses TRBV11-1 with TRBJ1-2, with D tentatively TRBD1 (5 bases). V was pared by 4 bases and J by 6 bases, with 18 bases between. Germline V CDR1 and CDR2: SGHAT, FQDESV (reference sequence). The CDR3 extends over 15 amino acids. Filled out from reference TRBV11-1 and TRBJ1-2, the complete variable domain reads EAEVAQSPRYKITEKSQAVAFWCDPISGHATLYWYRQILGQGPELLVQFQDESVVDDSQLPKDRFSAERLKGVDSTLKIQPAELGDSAMYLCASSSLSGAWDGYTFGSGTRLTVV.

The rearrangement uses TRBV3-1 (or the pseudogene TRBV3-2) and TRBJ2-3, with 11 bases matching TRBD2. Germline V gene data show CDR1 as LGHDT and CDR2 as YNNKEL (reference sequence). CDR3 length: 16 amino acids. V trimming: 4 bases; J trimming: 3 bases; junction bases outside the gene matches: 6. The CDR3 coding sequence is TGTGCCAGCAGCCGGGGGACTAGCGGAGTTACAGATACGCAGTATTTT. Translation: CASSRGTSGVTDTQYF.

The chain employs TRBV6-5 and TRBJ1-1, with a weak D call TRBD1 (5 bases). Trimming took off 7 bases at V and 12 bases at J, with 18 bases between the two ends. Germline loops: CDR1 MNHEY, CDR2 SVGAGI. CDR3 length: 12 amino acids. In DNA, the CDR3 is TGTGCCAGCACCAACGTGGGGGGAAAAACTTTCTTT. Its translation: CASTNVGGKTFF.

V and J are TRBV6-4 and TRBJ2-3; 7 nucleotides line up with TRBD2. This CDR3 spans 15 amino acids. Per the germline V gene, CDR1 is MRHNA and CDR2 is SNTAGT. V gave up 3 bases and J gave up 5 bases; unmatched junction bases: 8. CDR3 DNA: TGTGCCAGCAGTGAAGGGGCGGGAGTCGTAGATACGCAGTATTTT. This translates into CASSEGAGVVDTQYF.

The J gene is TRBJ2-3, the V gene TRBV10-3, with 8 bases that match TRBD1. Trimming at V came to 0 bases and at J to 6 bases, leaving 5 bases not matched to a gene. The germline V gene encodes CDR1 ENHRY and CDR2 SYGVKD. The CDR3 sequence is 15 residues long. The CDR3 loop reads CAISESGRGLDTQYF. The CDR3 nucleotides read TGTGCCATCAGTGAGTCGGGCAGGGGGCTCGATACGCAGTATTTT.

The CDR3, as DNA: TGTGCCAGCAGCTCCTACACCGGGGAGCTGTTTTTT. Translated, it gives CASSSYTGELFF. This chain joins TRBV7-3 and TRBJ2-2; D remains unclear. The length of the CDR3 is 12 residues. The germline CDR1 and CDR2 sequences are SGHTA and FQGTGA. The V end lost 4 bases, the J end lost 3 bases, and 3 bases lay between the germline ends. The full variable domain, with the rest looked up from reference TRBV7-3 and TRBJ2-2, is GAGVSQTPSNKVTEKGKYVELRCDPISGHTALYWYRQSLGQGPEFLIYFQGTGAADDSGLPNDRFFAVRPEGSVSTLKIQRTERGDSAVYLCASSSYTGELFFGEGSRLTVL.